This passage covers 32 T cell receptor beta chains from one sample sequenced in a study of CXCR3-negative and CXCR3-positive naive CD8 T cells. Study-wide results and limits: CXCR3-positive naive cells had more hydrophobic TRB CDR3s than CXCR3-negative naive cells.

Antigen specificity for these receptors is unknown. TRB cDNA libraries were made by UMI-labeled 5' RACE. Each CDR3 protein gets one entry in TCRdb, which reprocessed the 5' RACE reads and gives no DNA. The table lists 4,000 to 6,000 distinct CDR3 sequences. Sequenced material: naive CXCR3+ CD8+ T cells from blood. Subset described: CD45RO-CCR7+CD27+CD95- naive CD8+ T cells expressing CXCR3 (TNR3+). These TCRs come from a human donor in good health. Some clones in this sample may be carry-over from other donors' samples.

The chain is built from TRBV6-1 and TRBJ1-1. CDR1 MNHNS and CDR2 SASEGT come from the germline V gene. The CDR3 consists of 15 residues. This CDR3 reads CASSALGRMNTEAFF.

J is TRBJ2-7 and V is TRBV12-3 or TRBV12-4; TCRdb names TRBD2, which stays unverified in the absence of DNA. The CDR3 consists of 12 residues. The CDR3 loop is CASSATSLEQYF.

The chain joins TRBV4-2 to TRBJ2-1; without DNA, the TCRdb call of TRBD2 cannot be checked. This CDR3 is 16 amino acids long. Germline values: CDR1 LGHNA, CDR2 YNFKEQ. The CDR3 reads CASSQDRLAPSDEQFF.

This chain joins TRBV13 and TRBJ1-4; TCRdb's assignment of TRBD1 cannot be checked, as there is no DNA. Germline V lookup: CDR1 PRHDT, CDR2 FYEKMQ (reference sequence). The CDR3 is 16 amino acids. The CDR3 here is CASSLSGGQFNEKLFF.

In terms of frequency, this clonotype is medium-sized. This rearrangement joins TRBV29-1 to TRBJ2-3; TCRdb proposes TRBD1, but this gene call is untestable without DNA. Germline loops: CDR1 SQVTM, CDR2 ANQGSEA. The CDR3 loop spans 13 amino acids. CDR3 region: CSVETGDTDTQYF.

Frequency places this clonotype as medium-sized (0.01 to 0.1%). The V gene is TRBV20-1, the J gene TRBJ1-1; checking the TCRdb D call of TRBD1 is not possible without DNA. Germline CDR1 and CDR2: DFQATT and SNEGSKA (reference sequence). The CDR3 contains 11 residues. CDR3 protein: CGVAGGTEAFF.

The chain joins TRBV20-1 to TRBJ2-2; TCRdb's assignment of TRBD1 cannot be checked, as there is no DNA. Germline V gene data show CDR1 as DFQATT and CDR2 as SNEGSKA (reference sequence). CDR3 length: 13 residues. CDR3: CSAGGQNTGELFF.

This chain uses TRBV10-3 with TRBJ2-5; checking the TCRdb D call of TRBD1 is not possible without DNA. The germline V gene has CDR1 ENHRY and CDR2 SYGVKD. The CDR3 has 14 residues. The CDR3 here is CASRTGPSQETQYF.

The rearrangement joins TRBV5-1 to TRBJ2-7. Germline CDR1 and CDR2: SGHRS and YFSETQ. The CDR3 length is 11 residues. The CDR3 loop reads CASSFGYEQYF.

In terms of frequency, this clonotype is medium-sized. The CDR3 reads CASSLNSGSSYEQYF. The rearrangement joins TRBV11-2 to TRBJ2-7. The CDR3 has 15 amino acids. CDR1 and CDR2 from the germline V gene are SGHAT and FQNNGV. Filled out from reference TRBV11-2 and TRBJ2-7, the complete variable domain reads EAGVAQSPRYKIIEKRQSVAFWCNPISGHATLYWYQQILGQGPKLLIQFQNNGVVDDSQLPKDRFSAERLKGVDSTLKIQPAKLEDSAVYLCASSLNSGSSYEQYFGPGTRLTVT.

This clonotype is classed as medium-sized by frequency. The V and J genes are TRBV28 and TRBJ2-1; TCRdb proposes TRBD2, but this gene call is untestable without DNA. Germline CDR1 reads MDHEN; CDR2 reads SYDVKM. The CDR3 extends over 14 amino acids. CDR3 in amino acids: CASIGLAGGNEQFF.

In terms of frequency, this clonotype is medium-sized. The chain carries TRBV29-1 and TRBJ1-1; TCRdb gives TRBD1 as the D gene, but with no DNA this cannot be confirmed. Looked up from germline, CDR1 is SQVTM and CDR2 is ANQGSEA. This CDR3 contains 13 residues. CDR3 region: CSVMSRGLAEAFF.

V gene TRBV7-9 combines with J gene TRBJ1-1; the TCRdb D gene call, TRBD1, has no DNA to confirm it. The CDR3 sequence is 15 residues long. The germline CDR1 and CDR2 sequences are SEHNR and FQNEAQ (reference sequence). The CDR3 reads CASSTGDIRNTEAFF.

Judged by frequency, this clonotype is large. The genes are TRBV7-9 and TRBJ2-7. CDR1 is SEHNR and CDR2 is FQNEAQ in the germline V gene (reference sequence). This CDR3 has 11 residues. The CDR3 sequence is CASSLSYEQYF.

According to its frequency, this clonotype is medium-sized. The V and J genes are TRBV15 and TRBJ2-7; TCRdb indicates TRBD1, and absent DNA this call remains unverified. The CDR3 spans 15 residues. The germline V gene encodes CDR1 LNHNV and CDR2 YYDKDF (reference sequence). The CDR3 spells CATSRDRGRVYEQYF.

Measured by frequency, this clonotype is medium-sized. The chain joins TRBV7-8 to TRBJ2-1. CDR1 and CDR2 from the germline V gene are SGHVS and FQNEAQ. The CDR3 spans 15 residues. CDR3 residues: CASSSSQGTYNEQFF. The full variable domain, with the rest looked up from reference TRBV7-8 and TRBJ2-1, is GAGVSQSPRYKVAKRGQDVALRCDPISGHVSLFWYQQALGQGPEFLTYFQNEAQLDKSGLPSDRFFAERPEGSVSTLKIQRTQQEDSAVYLCASSSSQGTYNEQFFGPGTRLTVL.

The chain recombines TRBV4-1 with TRBJ1-1. CDR3 length: 12 residues. CDR1 and CDR2 (germline): MGHRA, YSYEKL. The CDR3 reads CASSQKTLGIQF.

The V call is TRBV28, the J call TRBJ2-7; TCRdb returns TRBD1, unconfirmable since there is no DNA. The CDR3 runs 14 residues. CDR1 and CDR2 (germline): MDHEN, SYDVKM. This CDR3 is CASCPGASVREQYF. The whole variable domain, filled in from reference TRBV28 and TRBJ2-7, reads DVKVTQSSRYLVKRTGEKVFLECVQDMDHENMFWYRQDPGLGLRLIYFSYDVKMKEKGDIPEGYSVSREKKERFSLILESASTNQTSMYLCASCPGASVREQYFGPGTRLTVT.

The genes are TRBV29-1 and TRBJ2-7. The germline V gene has CDR1 SQVTM and CDR2 ANQGSEA. This CDR3 is built from 13 residues. CDR3 in amino acids: CSAWTGTSYEQYF.

The J gene is TRBJ2-7, the V gene TRBV7-8; the TCRdb D gene call, TRBD1, has no DNA to confirm it. CDR1 is SGHVS, CDR2 FQNEAQ, per germline. This CDR3 has 15 amino acids. The CDR3: CASSLEMTDSYEQYF.

This clonotype is labeled medium-sized based on frequency. This CDR3 is CSVEEKYEQYF. The chain recombines TRBV29-1 with TRBJ2-7. The CDR3 runs to 11 residues. Germline V lookup: CDR1 SQVTM, CDR2 ANQGSEA.

This chain links TRBV25-1 with TRBJ1-1; TCRdb indicates TRBD1, and absent DNA this call remains unverified. The CDR3 loop spans 15 amino acids. The germline CDR1 and CDR2 sequences are MGHDK and SYGVNS. CDR3 sequence: CASSPTGTENTEAFF.

According to its frequency, this clonotype is large (0.1 to 1%). The chain is built from TRBV27 and TRBJ1-2. Germline loops: CDR1 MNHEY, CDR2 SMNVEV (reference sequence). The CDR3 consists of 14 residues. CDR3 sequence: CASSLSGRNYGYTF.

By frequency, this clonotype registers medium-sized. This rearrangement joins TRBV20-1 to TRBJ2-1; TCRdb's D call, TRBD2, is unchecked because there is no DNA. The CDR3 extends over 15 amino acids. Germline V gives CDR1 DFQATT, CDR2 SNEGSKA (reference sequence). The CDR3 sequence is CSATHSGGSYNEQFF.

The J gene is TRBJ2-1, the V gene TRBV20-1; TCRdb gives TRBD2 as the D gene, but with no DNA this cannot be confirmed. This CDR3 is built from 16 residues. Germline-derived CDR1 and CDR2 are DFQATT and SNEGSKA (reference sequence). CDR3 loop: CSAVYLAGEQNNEQFF.

This clonotype is classed as medium-sized by frequency. CDR3 in amino acids: CSVEMPGTGTYEQYF. The V gene is TRBV29-1, the J gene TRBJ2-7; TCRdb selects TRBD1, and the lack of DNA leaves this call unchecked. CDR1 and CDR2 from the germline V gene are SQVTM and ANQGSEA. This CDR3 is 15 amino acids long.

This clonotype is called medium-sized based on its frequency. The chain recombines TRBV7-8 with TRBJ2-2. The CDR3 has 17 residues. The germline V gene has CDR1 SGHVS and CDR2 FQNEAQ. CDR3 sequence reads: CASSFPVVAANTGELFF.

This clonotype is identified as medium-sized from frequency. The CDR3 loop reads CSASTSGTYNEQFF. This chain joins TRBV29-1 and TRBJ2-1; TCRdb gives TRBD2 as the D gene, but with no DNA this cannot be confirmed. CDR3 size: 14 residues. Germline V gene data show CDR1 as SQVTM and CDR2 as ANQGSEA.

The J gene is TRBJ1-1, the V gene TRBV7-2; TCRdb's D call of TRBD1 is untestable without DNA. Germline loops: CDR1 SGHTA, CDR2 FQGNSA. This CDR3 is 13 amino acids long. The CDR3 sequence: CASTGDWGTEAFF.

The rearrangement links TRBV7-6 to TRBJ2-5. The CDR3 is 11 residues long. CDR1 and CDR2 (germline): SGHVS, FNYEAQ. This CDR3 reads CASSFPKTQYF.

The chain carries TRBV20-1 and TRBJ2-1; the TRBD2 assignment by TCRdb is unverifiable without DNA. This CDR3 has 14 amino acids. From germline, CDR1 is DFQATT and CDR2 SNEGSKA (reference sequence). CDR3 protein: CSARLAGVDNEQFF.

The chain recombines TRBV15 with TRBJ2-1; checking the TCRdb D call of TRBD2 is not possible without DNA. Germline V gives CDR1 LNHNV, CDR2 YYDKDF (reference sequence). CDR3 length equals 17 residues. The CDR3 loop reads CATSRDSVLAGVNEQFF.